This is a list of T cell receptor beta chains from one sample in a study of regulatory T cells in long-lasting Graves disease. MiXCR was run by TCRdb on the multiplex PCR reads, yielding one entry per CDR3 protein. In the table there are about 470,000 distinct CDR3 sequences, less than 25% of which are singletons. Sequenced material: peripheral blood mononuclear cells (PBMCs), taken when the disease was refractory, from a patient treated with antithyroid drugs. These receptors were obtained from a female donor with Graves disease. The CDR3 runs from the conserved cysteine through the conserved F or W. D genes are given only for firm matches. Some rows have no size entry. The others give once, few or many, or a class for an expanded clone.

J,D,size,V,CDR3,DNA
TRBJ2-3,TRBD1,once,TRBV18,CASSPTGDSTDTQYF,TGTGCCAGCTCACCGACAGGGGACAGCACAGATACGCAGTATTTT
TRBJ1-2,-,many,TRBV28,CASRGLWEDYYGYTF,TGTGCCAGCAGGGGCTTGTGGGAGGACTACTATGGCTACACCTTC
TRBJ2-7,TRBD1,-,TRBV28,CASSFLPGGQGAYEQYF,TGTGCCAGCAGTTTTCTCCCTGGGGGACAGGGGGCCTACGAGCAGTACTTC
TRBJ1-2,-,many,TRBV5-1,CASSFTANYGYTF,TGCGCCAGCAGCTTTACAGCCAACTATGGCTACACCTTC
TRBJ1-1,-,many,TRBV7-9,CASSLASSSTEAFF,TGTGCCAGCAGCTTAGCGTCCAGTAGCACTGAAGCTTTCTTT
TRBJ2-7,-,many,TRBV9,CASSAGGSPSYEQYF,TGTGCCAGCAGCGCAGGGGGGTCCCCATCCTACGAGCAGTACTTC
TRBJ1-5,TRBD1,many,TRBV20-1,CSAPRQGNQPQHF,TGCAGTGCTCCAAGACAGGGTAATCAGCCCCAGCATTTT
TRBJ2-7,TRBD1,-,TRBV5-1,CASSNPGQSSYEQHF,TGCGCCAGCAGCAATCCGGGACAGTCATCCTACGAGCAGCACTTC
TRBJ2-7,TRBD1,many,TRBV28,CASTNRDRVPYEQYF,TGTGCCAGCACCAACCGGGACAGAGTGCCCTACGAGCAGTACTTC
TRBJ2-7,TRBD1,-,TRBV28,CASSLPLGTGYEQYF,TGTGCCAGCAGTTTACCCCTTGGGACAGGGTACGAGCAGTACTTC
TRBJ2-7,-,few,TRBV5-4,CASSRRRFGDEQYF,TGTGCCAGCAGCCGACGGCGCTTCGGGGACGAGCAGTACTTC
TRBJ2-7,-,many,TRBV3-1,CASSHNAGEQYF,TGTGCCAGCAGCCATAACGCCGGGGAGCAGTACTTC
TRBJ2-5,TRBD1,many,TRBV10-3,CAISDVIGGQETQYF,TGTGCCATCAGTGATGTGATTGGGGGACAGGAGACCCAGTACTTC
TRBJ2-2,-,few,TRBV9,CASSVDVGELFF,TGTGCCAGCAGCGTAGACGTCGGGGAGCTGTTTTTT
TRBJ2-5,-,many,TRBV28,CASSFRPGRETQYF,TGTGCCAGCAGTTTCCGACCAGGGCGGGAGACCCAGTACTTC
TRBJ2-2,-,-,TRBV7-6,CASSLAPVGSGTGELFF,TGTGCCAGCAGCTTAGCGCCCGTCGGGAGCGGCACCGGGGAGCTGTTTTTT
TRBJ1-2,-,many,TRBV12-3/TRBV12-4,CASSLKQGYGYTF,TGTGCCAGCAGTTTAAAGCAGGGGTACGGCTACACCTTC
TRBJ2-7,-,few,TRBV20-1,CSASSGNEQYF,TGCAGTGCTAGTTCCGGTAACGAGCAGTACTTC
TRBJ2-2,-,many,TRBV27,CASSYIGGELFF,TGTGCCAGCAGTTATATAGGCGGGGAGCTGTTTTTT
TRBJ1-2,-,many,TRBV28,CASSGDGGQRLSGYTF,TGTGCCAGCAGCGGGGACGGGGGGCAGCGGCTATCAGGCTACACCTTC
TRBJ1-5,-,many,TRBV7-2,CASSLTGTQGQPQHF,TGTGCCAGCAGCTTAACCGGGACGCAGGGGCAGCCCCAGCATTTT
TRBJ2-7,TRBD2,-,TRBV7-9,CASSSSGTPVYEQYF,TGTGCCAGCAGCTCGAGCGGGACTCCTGTCTACGAGCAGTACTTC
TRBJ1-2,-,-,TRBV5-1,CASSFSFYGYTF,TGCGCCAGCAGCTTTAGTTTCTATGGCTACACCTTC
TRBJ2-7,-,many,TRBV30,CAWGWASGEQYF,TGTGCCTGGGGATGGGCGTCGGGGGAGCAGTACTTC
TRBJ2-7,-,few,TRBV6-2/TRBV6-3,CASSYSMAPQLYEQYF,TGTGCCAGCAGTTACTCGATGGCCCCTCAGCTGTACGAGCAGTACTTC
TRBJ2-3,-,-,TRBV4-3,CASSQVARNTDTQYF,TGCGCCAGCAGCCAAGTTGCACGAAACACAGATACGCAGTATTTT
TRBJ1-5,-,many,TRBV6-1,CASSPRGERRRQPQHF,TGTGCCAGCAGTCCTCGGGGGGAAAGGAGACGCCAGCCCCAGCATTTT
TRBJ2-2,-,-,TRBV6-2/TRBV6-3,CASSYSGSPGELFF,TGTGCCAGCAGTTACTCGGGCAGCCCCGGGGAGCTGTTTTTT
TRBJ1-2,-,many,TRBV6-2/TRBV6-3,CASSYRRQAAFYGYTF,TGTGCCAGCAGTTACCGTAGACAGGCGGCTTTCTATGGCTACACCTTC
TRBJ2-3,-,-,TRBV18,CASSFYSGSTDTQYF,TGTGCCAGCTCATTCTACAGCGGCAGCACAGATACGCAGTATTTT
TRBJ1-1,-,many,TRBV27,CASSDQGVGTEAFF,TGTGCCAGCAGTGACCAGGGCGTGGGCACTGAAGCTTTCTTT
TRBJ1-5,-,many,TRBV30,CAWSVDLSQPQHF,TGTGCCTGGAGTGTAGACTTAAGCCAGCCCCAGCATTTT
TRBJ1-3,TRBD1,many,TRBV12-3/TRBV12-4,CATTGASSGNTIYF,TGTGCCACCACAGGGGCCAGCTCTGGAAACACCATATATTTT
TRBJ1-1,-,-,TRBV4-1,CASSQREGRLNTEAFF,TGCGCCAGCAGCCAAAGGGAGGGACGGTTGAACACTGAAGCTTTCTTT
TRBJ1-2,TRBD1,many,TRBV9,CASSVATGQGTGYTF,TGTGCCAGCAGCGTAGCTACCGGACAGGGTACAGGCTACACCTTC
TRBJ2-7,TRBD2,-,TRBV20-1,CSARDPLAGEVYEQYF,TGCAGTGCTAGAGATCCCCTAGCGGGAGAGGTCTACGAGCAGTACTTC
TRBJ2-2,TRBD1,few,TRBV9,CASSVGTGYTGELFF,TGTGCCAGCAGCGTAGGGACAGGATACACCGGGGAGCTGTTTTTT
TRBJ1-2,-,-,TRBV6-2/TRBV6-3,CASSYGTVCGYTF,TGTGCCAGCAGTTACGGGACGGTTTGTGGCTACACCTTC
TRBJ2-7,TRBD2,many,TRBV28,CASRVGLAETYEQYF,TGTGCCAGCAGAGTAGGACTAGCGGAGACCTACGAGCAGTACTTC
TRBJ2-1,TRBD2,-,TRBV6-1,CASTTSGRRNEQFF,TGTGCCAGCACTACTAGCGGGAGAAGAAATGAGCAGTTCTTC
TRBJ2-7,-,few,TRBV6-2/TRBV6-3,CASSYSGVSEQYF,TGTGCCAGCAGTTACTCCGGGGTGAGTGAGCAGTACTTC
TRBJ2-4,TRBD2,many,TRBV7-9,CASSVLAGVGDIQYF,TGTGCCAGCAGCGTATTAGCGGGAGTCGGAGACATTCAGTACTTC
TRBJ2-7,TRBD1,many,TRBV29-1,CSVGQGDAYEQYF,TGCAGCGTAGGACAGGGGGATGCGTACGAGCAGTACTTC
TRBJ2-3,TRBD1,few,TRBV20-1,CSAATGVNTDTQYF,TGCAGTGCCGCTACAGGGGTCAACACAGATACGCAGTATTTT
TRBJ2-7,-,many,TRBV28,CASSVQPIHEQYF,TGTGCCAGCAGCGTACAGCCTATCCACGAGCAGTACTTC
TRBJ2-7,-,many,TRBV28,CASSPLGPTYEQYF,TGTGCCAGCAGCCCACTTGGGCCTACCTACGAGCAGTACTTC
TRBJ1-2,-,many,TRBV25-1,CASSDLSTNYGYTF,TGTGCCAGCAGTGACCTCAGCACCAACTATGGCTACACCTTC